A selection of T cell receptor beta chains follows, all from one sample in a study of cytomegalovirus exposure and HLA in healthy donors. The assay was immunoSEQ multiplex PCR, and TCRdb's table has in-frame clones only and misses some. The data contain fewer than 200,000 clones, about 90% of them singletons. Input material: PBMCs. Source of these receptors: a girl less than two years old in good health and CMV-seronegative. CDR3s include the opening cysteine and the closing phenylalanine or tryptophan. The order of the fields is V gene, D gene, CDR3 protein. The D gene is left open where the match is weak.

TRBV2,TRBD1,CASSWDSQAANYGYTF
TRBV30,TRBD1,CAWSAATGASPLHF
TRBV4-3,TRBD1,CASSQDRGLQAFF
TRBV6-1,NA,CASSEYRGQETQYF
TRBV7-9,TRBD1,CASSSADRGFLGTNYGYTF
TRBV2,NA,CARQGGSTDTQYF
TRBV5-1,NA,CASSFGDNYNYGYTF
TRBV9,TRBD1,CASSPGQGDEQYF
TRBV15,TRBD1,CATSNSRTGRIYEQYF
TRBV21-1,NA,CASSKGTERNYLPTQGRLYGYTF
TRBV7-8,NA,CASSRLAKTQYF